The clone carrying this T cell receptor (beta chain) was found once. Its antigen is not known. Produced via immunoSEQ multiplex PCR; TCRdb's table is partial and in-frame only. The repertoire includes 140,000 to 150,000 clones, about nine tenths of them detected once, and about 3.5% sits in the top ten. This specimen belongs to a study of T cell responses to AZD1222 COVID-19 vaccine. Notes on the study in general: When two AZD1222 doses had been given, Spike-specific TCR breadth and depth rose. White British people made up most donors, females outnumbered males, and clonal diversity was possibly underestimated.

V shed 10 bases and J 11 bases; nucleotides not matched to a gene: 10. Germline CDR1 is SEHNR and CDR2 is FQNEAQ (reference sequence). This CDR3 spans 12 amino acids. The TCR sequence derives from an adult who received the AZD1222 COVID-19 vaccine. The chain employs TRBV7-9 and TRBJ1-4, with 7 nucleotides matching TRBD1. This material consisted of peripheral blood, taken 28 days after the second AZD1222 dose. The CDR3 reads CANAEGANKLFF. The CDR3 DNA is TGTGCCAATGCGGAGGGGGCGAATAAACTGTTTTTT.